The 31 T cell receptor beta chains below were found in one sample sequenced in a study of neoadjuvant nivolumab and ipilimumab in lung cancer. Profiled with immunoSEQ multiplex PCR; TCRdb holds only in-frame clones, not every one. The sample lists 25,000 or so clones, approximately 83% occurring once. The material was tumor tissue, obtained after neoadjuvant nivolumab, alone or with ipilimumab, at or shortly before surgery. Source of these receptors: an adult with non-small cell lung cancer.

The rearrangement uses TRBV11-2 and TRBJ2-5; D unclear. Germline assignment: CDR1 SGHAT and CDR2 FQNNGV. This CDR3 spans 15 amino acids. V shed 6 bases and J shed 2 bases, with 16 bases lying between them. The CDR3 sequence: CASRSLTRGQETQYF. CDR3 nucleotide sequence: TGTGCCAGCAGGTCCCTAACAAGAGGACAAGAGACCCAGTACTTC.

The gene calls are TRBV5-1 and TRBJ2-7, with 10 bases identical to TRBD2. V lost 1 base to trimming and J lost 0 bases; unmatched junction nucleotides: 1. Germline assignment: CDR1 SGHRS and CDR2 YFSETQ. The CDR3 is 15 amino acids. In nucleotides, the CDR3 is TGCGCCAGCAGCTTGACTAGCGGGGCCTCCTACGAGCAGTACTTC. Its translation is CASSLTSGASYEQYF.

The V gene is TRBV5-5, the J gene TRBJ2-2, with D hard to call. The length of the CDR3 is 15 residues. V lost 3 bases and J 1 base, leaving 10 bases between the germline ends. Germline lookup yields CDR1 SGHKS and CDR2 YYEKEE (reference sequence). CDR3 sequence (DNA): TGTGCCAGCAGCTGGGCGTCGGGGAACACCGGGGAGCTGTTTTTT. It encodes CASSWASGNTGELFF.

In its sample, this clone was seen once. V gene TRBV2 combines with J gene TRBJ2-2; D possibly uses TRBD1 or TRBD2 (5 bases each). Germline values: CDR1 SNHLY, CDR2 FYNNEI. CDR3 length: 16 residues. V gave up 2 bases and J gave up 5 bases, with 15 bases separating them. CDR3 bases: TGTGCCAGCAGTGAAAAATCGGGGACCCAAACCGGGGAGCTGTTTTTT. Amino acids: CASSEKSGTQTGELFF.

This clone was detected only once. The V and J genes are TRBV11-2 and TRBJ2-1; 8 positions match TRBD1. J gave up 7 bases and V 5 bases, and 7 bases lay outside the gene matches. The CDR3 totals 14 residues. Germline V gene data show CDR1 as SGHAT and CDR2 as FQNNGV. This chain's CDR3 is CASSPRTGLNEQFF. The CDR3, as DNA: TGTGCCAGCAGCCCCAGGACAGGGCTTAATGAGCAGTTCTTC.

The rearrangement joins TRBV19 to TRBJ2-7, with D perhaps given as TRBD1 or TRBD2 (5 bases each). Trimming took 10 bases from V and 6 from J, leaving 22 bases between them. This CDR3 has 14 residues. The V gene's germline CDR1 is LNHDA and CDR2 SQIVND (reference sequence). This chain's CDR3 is CATQEGTDPLEQYF. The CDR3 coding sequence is TGTGCCACCCAAGAGGGGACGGATCCCCTCGAGCAGTACTTC.

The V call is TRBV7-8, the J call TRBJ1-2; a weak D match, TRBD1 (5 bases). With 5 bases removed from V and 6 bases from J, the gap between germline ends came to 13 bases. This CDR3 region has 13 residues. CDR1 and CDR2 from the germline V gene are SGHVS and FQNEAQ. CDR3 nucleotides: TGTGCCAGCAGCCCCGCCCAGGGCGATGGCTACACCTTC. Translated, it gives CASSPAQGDGYTF.

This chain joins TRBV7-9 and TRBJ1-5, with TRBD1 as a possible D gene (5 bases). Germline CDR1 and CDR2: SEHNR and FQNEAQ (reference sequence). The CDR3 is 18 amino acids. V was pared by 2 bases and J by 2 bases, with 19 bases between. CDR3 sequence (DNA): TGTGCCAGCAGCTTACTCCGGGGGGTCTACTCGGGCAATCAGCCCCAGCATTTT. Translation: CASSLLRGVYSGNQPQHF. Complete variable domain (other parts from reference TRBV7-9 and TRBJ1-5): DTGVSQNPRHKITKRGQNVTFRCDPISEHNRLYWYRQTLGQGPEFLTYFQNEAQLEKSRLLSDRFSAERPKGSFSTLEIQRTEQGDSAMYLCASSLLRGVYSGNQPQHFGDGTRLSIL.

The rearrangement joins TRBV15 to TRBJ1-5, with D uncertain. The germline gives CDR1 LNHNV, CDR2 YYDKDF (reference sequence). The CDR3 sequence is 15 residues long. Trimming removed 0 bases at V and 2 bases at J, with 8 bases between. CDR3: CATSRDVRGNQPQHF. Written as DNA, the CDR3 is TGTGCCACCAGCAGAGATGTGAGGGGCAATCAGCCCCAGCATTTT.

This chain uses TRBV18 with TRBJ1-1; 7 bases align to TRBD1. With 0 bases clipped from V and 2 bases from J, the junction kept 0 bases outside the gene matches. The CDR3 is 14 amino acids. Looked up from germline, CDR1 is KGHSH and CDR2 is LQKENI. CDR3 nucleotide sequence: TGTGCCAGCTCACCACCAGGGGGCAACACTGAAGCTTTCTTT. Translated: CASSPPGGNTEAFF. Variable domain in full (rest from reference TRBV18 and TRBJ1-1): NAGVMQNPRHLVRRRGQEARLRCSPMKGHSHVYWYRQLPEEGLKFMVYLQKENIIDESGMPKERFSAEFPKEGPSILRIQQVVRGDSAAYFCASSPPGGNTEAFFGQGTRLTVV.

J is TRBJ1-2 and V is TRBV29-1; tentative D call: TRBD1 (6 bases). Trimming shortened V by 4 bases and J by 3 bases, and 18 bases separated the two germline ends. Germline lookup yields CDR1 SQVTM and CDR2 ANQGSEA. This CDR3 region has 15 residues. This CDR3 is CSVGMGGAFHYGYTF. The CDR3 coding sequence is TGCAGCGTTGGAATGGGGGGCGCGTTTCACTATGGCTACACCTTC.

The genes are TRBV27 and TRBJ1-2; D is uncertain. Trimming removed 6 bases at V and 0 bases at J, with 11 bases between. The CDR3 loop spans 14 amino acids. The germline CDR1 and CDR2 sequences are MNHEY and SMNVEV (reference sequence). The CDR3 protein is CASSPARANYGYTF. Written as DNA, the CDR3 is TGTGCCAGCAGCCCGGCGCGAGCTAACTATGGCTACACCTTC.

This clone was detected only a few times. CDR3 coding DNA: TGTGCCAGCAGTGAACTGGTCAGGGTGGGAAACATTCAGTACTTC. As protein: CASSELVRVGNIQYF. The V gene is TRBV2, the J gene TRBJ2-4; possibly TRBD1 for D (5 bases). V was shortened by 2 bases and J by 6 bases, with 14 bases between the two germline ends. This CDR3 spans 15 amino acids. Germline CDR1 SNHLY, CDR2 FYNNEI.

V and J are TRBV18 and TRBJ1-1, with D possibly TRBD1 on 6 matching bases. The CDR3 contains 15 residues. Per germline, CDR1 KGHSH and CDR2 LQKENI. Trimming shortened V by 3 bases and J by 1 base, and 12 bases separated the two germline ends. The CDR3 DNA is TGTGCCAGCTCACCTCCGGGACACCCGAACACTGAAGCTTTCTTT. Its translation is CASSPPGHPNTEAFF.

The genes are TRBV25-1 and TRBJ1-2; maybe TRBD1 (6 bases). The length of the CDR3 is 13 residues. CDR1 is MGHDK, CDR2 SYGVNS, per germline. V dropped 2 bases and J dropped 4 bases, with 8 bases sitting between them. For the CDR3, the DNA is TGTGCCAGCAGTGAAGGGGGCAGCTATGGCTACACCTTC. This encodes CASSEGGSYGYTF.

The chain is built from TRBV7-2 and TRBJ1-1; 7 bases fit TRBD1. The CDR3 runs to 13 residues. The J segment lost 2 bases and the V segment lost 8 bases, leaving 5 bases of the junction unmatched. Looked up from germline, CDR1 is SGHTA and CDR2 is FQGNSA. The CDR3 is CASERGLNTEAFF. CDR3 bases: TGTGCCAGCGAAAGGGGGCTAAACACTGAAGCTTTCTTT. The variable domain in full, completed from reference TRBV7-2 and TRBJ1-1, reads GAGVSQSPSNKVTEKGKDVELRCDPISGHTALYWYRQSLGQGLEFLIYFQGNSAPDKSGLPSDRFSAERTGGSVSTLTIQRTQQEDSAVYLCASERGLNTEAFFGQGTRLTVV.

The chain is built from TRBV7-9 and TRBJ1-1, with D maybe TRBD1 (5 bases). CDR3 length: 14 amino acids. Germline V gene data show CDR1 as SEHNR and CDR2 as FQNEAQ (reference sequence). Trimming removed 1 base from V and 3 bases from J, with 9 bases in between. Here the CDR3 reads CASSLVVGDTEAFF. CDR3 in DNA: TGTGCCAGCAGCTTAGTGGTAGGGGACACTGAAGCTTTCTTT.

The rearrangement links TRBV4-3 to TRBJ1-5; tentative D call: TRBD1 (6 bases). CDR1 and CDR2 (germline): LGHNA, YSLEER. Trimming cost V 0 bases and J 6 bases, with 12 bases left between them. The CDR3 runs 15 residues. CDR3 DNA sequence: TGCGCCAGCAGCCAAGATCAGGGGTTGGGTCAGCCCCAGCATTTT. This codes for CASSQDQGLGQPQHF.

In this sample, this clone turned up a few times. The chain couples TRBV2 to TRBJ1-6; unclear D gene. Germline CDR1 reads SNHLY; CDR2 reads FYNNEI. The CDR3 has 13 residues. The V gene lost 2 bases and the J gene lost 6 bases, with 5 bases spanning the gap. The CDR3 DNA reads TGTGCCAGCAGTGAATACCCTAATTCACCCCTCCACTTT. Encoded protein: CASSEYPNSPLHF.

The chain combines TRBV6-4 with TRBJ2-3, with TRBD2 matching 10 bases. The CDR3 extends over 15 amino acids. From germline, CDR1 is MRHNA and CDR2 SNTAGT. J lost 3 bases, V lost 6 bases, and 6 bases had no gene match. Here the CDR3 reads CASSPAGGETDTQYF. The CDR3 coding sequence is TGTGCCAGCAGCCCAGCGGGGGGGGAGACAGATACGCAGTATTTT.

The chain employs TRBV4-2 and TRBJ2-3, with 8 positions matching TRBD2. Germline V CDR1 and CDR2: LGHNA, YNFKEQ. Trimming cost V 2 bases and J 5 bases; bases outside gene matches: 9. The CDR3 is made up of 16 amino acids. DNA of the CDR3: TGTGCCAGCAGCCAACCCGGGAGGGGGGCAGGAGATACGCAGTATTTT. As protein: CASSQPGRGAGDTQYF.

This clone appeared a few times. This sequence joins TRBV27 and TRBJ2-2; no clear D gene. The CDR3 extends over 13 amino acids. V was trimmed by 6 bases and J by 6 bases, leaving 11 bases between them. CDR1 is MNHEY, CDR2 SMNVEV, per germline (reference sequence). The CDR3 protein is CASRATWSGELFF. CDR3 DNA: TGTGCCAGCAGGGCAACATGGTCCGGGGAGCTGTTTTTT.

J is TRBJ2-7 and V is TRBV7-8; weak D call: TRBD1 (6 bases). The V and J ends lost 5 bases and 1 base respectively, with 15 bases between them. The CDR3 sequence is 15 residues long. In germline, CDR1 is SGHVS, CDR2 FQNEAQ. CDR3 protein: CASSVYQGPSYEQYF. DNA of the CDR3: TGTGCCAGCAGCGTTTACCAGGGGCCTTCCTACGAGCAGTACTTC.

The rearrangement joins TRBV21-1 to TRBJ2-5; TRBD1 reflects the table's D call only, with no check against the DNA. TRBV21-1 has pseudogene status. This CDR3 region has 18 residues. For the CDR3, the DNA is TGTGCCAGCAGCAAAGTTCTTCTGTCAGGGCCAACCCAAGAGACCCAGTACTTC. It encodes CASSKVLLSGPTQETQYF.

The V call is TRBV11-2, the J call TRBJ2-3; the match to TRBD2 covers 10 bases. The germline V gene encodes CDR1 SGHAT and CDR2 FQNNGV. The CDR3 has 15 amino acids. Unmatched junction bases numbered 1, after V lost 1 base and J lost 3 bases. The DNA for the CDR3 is TGTGCCAGCAGCTTAGGAGCGGGAGGGACAGATACGCAGTATTTT. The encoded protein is CASSLGAGGTDTQYF.

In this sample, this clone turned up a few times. This chain's CDR3 is CASSVGLDTGELFF. The CDR3, as DNA: TGTGCCAGCAGCGTAGGGCTGGACACCGGGGAGCTGTTTTTT. V is TRBV9 and J is TRBJ2-2, with no clear D. Deletions cut 0 bases from V and 3 bases from J, with 6 bases between. Per the germline V gene, CDR1 is SGDLS and CDR2 is YYNGEE. This CDR3 has 14 residues.

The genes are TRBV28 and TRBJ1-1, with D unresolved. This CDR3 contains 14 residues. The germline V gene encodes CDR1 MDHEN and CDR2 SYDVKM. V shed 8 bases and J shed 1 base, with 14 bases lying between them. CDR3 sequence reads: CASLVGSWNTEAFF. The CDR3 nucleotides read TGTGCCAGCCTAGTAGGCTCGTGGAACACTGAAGCTTTCTTT.

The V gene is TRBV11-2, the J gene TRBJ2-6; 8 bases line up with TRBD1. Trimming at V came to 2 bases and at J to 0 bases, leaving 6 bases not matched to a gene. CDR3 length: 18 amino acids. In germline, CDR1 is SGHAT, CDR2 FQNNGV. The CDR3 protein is CASSLRTGTHSGANVLTF. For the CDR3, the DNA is TGTGCCAGCAGCTTAAGGACAGGGACACACTCTGGGGCCAACGTCCTGACTTTC.

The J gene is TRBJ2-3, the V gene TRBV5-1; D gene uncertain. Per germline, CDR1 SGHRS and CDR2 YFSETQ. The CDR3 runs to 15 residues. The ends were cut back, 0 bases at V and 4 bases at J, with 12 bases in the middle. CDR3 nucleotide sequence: TGCGCCAGCAGCTTGGTTCTTGGTAAAGCAGATACGCAGTATTTT. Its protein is CASSLVLGKADTQYF.

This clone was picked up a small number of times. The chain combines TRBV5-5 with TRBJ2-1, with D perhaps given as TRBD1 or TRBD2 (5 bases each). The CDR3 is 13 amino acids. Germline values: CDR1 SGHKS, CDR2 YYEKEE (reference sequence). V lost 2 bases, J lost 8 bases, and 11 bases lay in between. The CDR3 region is CASSLDRDDEQFF. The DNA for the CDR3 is TGTGCCAGCAGCTTAGACCGGGACGATGAGCAGTTCTTC. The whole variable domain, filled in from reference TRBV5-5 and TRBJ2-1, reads DAGVTQSPTHLIKTRGQQVTLRCSPISGHKSVSWYQQVLGQGPQFIFQYYEKEERGRGNFPDRFSARQFPNYSSELNVNALLLGDSALYLCASSLDRDDEQFFGPGTRLTVL.

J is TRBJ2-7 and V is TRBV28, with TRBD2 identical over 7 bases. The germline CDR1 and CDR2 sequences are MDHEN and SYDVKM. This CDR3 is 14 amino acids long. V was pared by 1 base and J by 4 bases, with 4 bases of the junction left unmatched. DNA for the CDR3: TGTGCCAGCAGTTTATCGGGGAGGGAGTACGAGCAGTACTTC. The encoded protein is CASSLSGREYEQYF.